This T cell receptor beta chain appears in the sequencing data of a study of PD-L1 blockade in urothelial cancer. Study background: The researchers analyzed blood 3 weeks (second dose) and 6 weeks after treatment start.

Method: immunoSEQ multiplex PCR; TCRdb's copy keeps in-frame clones and lacks some. The repertoire consists of more than 55,000 clones, with roughly 79% occurring once and the leading ten covering 5.7%. The length of the CDR3 is 15 residues. Germline V lookup: CDR1 SQVTM, CDR2 ANQGSEA. The V and J ends lost 0 bases and 1 base respectively, with 13 bases between them. Time point described: pretreatment peripheral blood. The V call is TRBV29-1, the J call TRBJ2-7; no reliable D call. This TCR came from a man between 65 and 85 years old with urothelial cancer. Here the sequenced sample was PBMCs, taken around atezolizumab (anti-PD-L1) treatment. The CDR3 bases are TGCAGCGTTGAAGATCTATCAGGCGATTCCTACGAGCAGTACTTC. It yields the protein CSVEDLSGDSYEQYF.